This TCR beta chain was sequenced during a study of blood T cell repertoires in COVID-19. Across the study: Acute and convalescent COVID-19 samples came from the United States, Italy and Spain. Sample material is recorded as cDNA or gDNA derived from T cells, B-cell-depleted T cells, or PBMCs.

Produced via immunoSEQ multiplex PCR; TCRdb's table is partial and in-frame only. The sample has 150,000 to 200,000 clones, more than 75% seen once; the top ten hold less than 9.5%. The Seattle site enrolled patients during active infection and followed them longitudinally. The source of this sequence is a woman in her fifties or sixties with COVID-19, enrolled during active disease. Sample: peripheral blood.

As DNA, the CDR3 is TGTGCCAGCAGCCAAGACCCAGGGGCCCCTTCACCCCTCCACTTT. Its protein is CASSQDPGAPSPLHF. The gene calls are TRBV4-2 and TRBJ1-6; maybe TRBD1 (6 bases). The germline gives CDR1 LGHNA, CDR2 YNFKEQ. The CDR3 consists of 15 residues. V was shortened by 0 bases and J by 9 bases, with 12 bases between the two germline ends.